The 32 T cell receptor beta chains below all came from one sample that was sequenced in a study of vaccination effects on CD4 cells after COVID-19. Clones were read by immunoSEQ multiplex PCR, and TCRdb kept only the in-frame ones, dropping some. The profile covers almost 40,000 clones, with 82% appearing a single time and 2.9% taken by the ten largest. Which antigens these TCRs recognize remains unknown. Investigators separated out CD4+ T cells once about eleven days of culture had passed. Here the sequenced sample was CD4+ T cells from PBMCs cultured without peptide, taken before COVID-19 vaccination. The receptors derive from a human donor who received a COVID-19 vaccine.

This clone has more than one count but fewer than ten. V gene TRBV19 combines with J gene TRBJ2-5; D unclear. Germline assignment: CDR1 LNHDA and CDR2 SQIVND (reference sequence). The CDR3 runs to 11 residues. V shed 6 bases and J shed 5 bases, with 7 bases lying between them. CDR3 region: CASSRRETQYF. The CDR3 DNA follows: TGTGCCAGTAGCCGTCGGGAGACCCAGTACTTC.

The chain employs TRBV7-9 and TRBJ1-2; unclear D gene. The CDR3 is made up of 13 amino acids. V was pared by 3 bases and J by 1 base, with 6 bases between. The germline gives CDR1 SEHNR, CDR2 FQNEAQ (reference sequence). The CDR3: CASSLLFNYGYTF. CDR3 in DNA: TGTGCCAGCAGCTTGCTGTTTAACTATGGCTACACCTTC.

V usage is TRBV5-1 and J usage is TRBJ1-4, with D possibly TRBD1 on 5 matching bases. Trimming took off 5 bases at V and 4 bases at J, with 12 bases between the two ends. Germline V gene lookup returns CDR1 SGHRS and CDR2 YFSETQ. CDR3 size: 14 residues. Written as DNA, the CDR3 is TGCGCCAGCAGAGAACAGGCTAGTAATGAAAAACTGTTTTTT. It encodes CASREQASNEKLFF.

The chain uses TRBV5-1 and TRBJ1-6; weak D call: TRBD1 (5 bases). Germline assignment: CDR1 SGHRS and CDR2 YFSETQ. V was pared by 2 bases and J by 0 bases, with 9 bases between. CDR3 size: 16 residues. Here the CDR3 reads CASSFQGSSYNSPLHF. Here the CDR3 DNA reads TGCGCCAGCAGCTTCCAGGGTAGCTCCTATAATTCACCCCTCCACTTT.

Points on this clone: A junction boundary mismatches the germline segment, possibly from a read error. The CDR3 DNA is TGTGCCAACTCACCAGAGACAGGGGAAGATACGCAGTATTTT. This translates into CANSPETGEDTQYF. The J gene is TRBJ2-3, the V gene TRBV18, with TRBD1 identical over 8 bases. This CDR3 is built from 14 residues. The germline gives CDR1 KGHSH, CDR2 LQKENI.

The chain links TRBV5-1 to TRBJ2-5, with D perhaps TRBD1 or TRBD2 (5 bases each). The CDR3 has 15 residues. In germline, CDR1 is SGHRS, CDR2 YFSETQ. Trimming removed 0 bases at V and 5 bases at J, with 14 bases between. The DNA of the CDR3 is TGCGCCAGCAGCTTGGGGGTGGGGGTTACGGAGACCCAGTACTTC. Translated: CASSLGVGVTETQYF.

The genes are TRBV15 and TRBJ2-3; D gene ambiguous. V dropped 0 bases and J dropped 5 bases, with 6 bases sitting between them. The CDR3 is 13 amino acids. Germline V gives CDR1 LNHNV, CDR2 YYDKDF (reference sequence). CDR3 sequence (DNA): TGTGCCACCAGCAGAGATTTGGGAGATACGCAGTATTTT. Translating gives CATSRDLGDTQYF.

The chain joins TRBV24-1 to TRBJ1-4; no reliable D call. Germline V gives CDR1 KGHDR, CDR2 SFDVKD. The CDR3 covers 10 residues. Trimming cost V 8 bases and J 6 bases, with 3 bases left between them. The CDR3 reads CATMDEKLFF. The CDR3 DNA reads TGTGCCACCATGGATGAAAAACTGTTTTTT.

V is TRBV28 and J is TRBJ2-3, with D tentatively TRBD1 or TRBD2 (6 bases each). Germline CDR1 reads MDHEN; CDR2 reads SYDVKM. There are 15 residues in the CDR3. The ends were cut back, 5 bases at V and 6 bases at J, with 18 bases in the middle. CDR3 in amino acids: CASSGFGGPGDTQYF. Written as DNA, the CDR3 is TGTGCCAGCAGTGGCTTCGGGGGCCCTGGGGATACGCAGTATTTT.

This chain uses TRBV2 with TRBJ2-5; TRBD2 matches 7 bases. Germline lookup yields CDR1 SNHLY and CDR2 FYNNEI. The CDR3 is 16 amino acids. Trimming took 6 bases from V and 3 from J; bases not matched to a gene: 13. CDR3 DNA sequence: TGTGCCAGCAGCGCCCTACGCACTAGCGCCAAAGAGACCCAGTACTTC. Its protein product is CASSALRTSAKETQYF.

The chain combines TRBV6-5 with TRBJ1-3; no definite D call. The V gene lost 6 bases and the J gene lost 0 bases, with 12 bases spanning the gap. This CDR3 comprises 15 residues. Germline CDR1 reads MNHEY; CDR2 reads SVGAGI. The CDR3 reads CASRPREPSGNTIYF. The CDR3 DNA reads TGTGCCAGCAGGCCGAGGGAACCCTCTGGAAACACCATATATTTT.

The J gene is TRBJ1-1, the V gene TRBV7-8; D gene unclear. Germline V gives CDR1 SGHVS, CDR2 FQNEAQ. This CDR3 spans 15 amino acids. V was cut by 5 bases and J by 0 bases, with 13 bases left in between. CDR3 region: CASSLRHEVNTEAFF. The CDR3 bases are TGTGCCAGCAGCCTAAGACACGAGGTGAACACTGAAGCTTTCTTT.

This clone has only a few counts. The chain couples TRBV18 to TRBJ1-6, with D uncertain. Germline CDR1 KGHSH, CDR2 LQKENI. Trimming cost V 2 bases and J 9 bases, with 14 bases left between them. CDR3 size: 15 residues. The CDR3 protein is CASSPMRPRVSPLHF. The DNA for the CDR3 is TGTGCCAGCTCACCAATGAGGCCGAGGGTTTCACCCCTCCACTTT.

This clone was seen once. This chain links TRBV5-1 with TRBJ1-3; D remains ambiguous. The CDR3 contains 13 residues. Germline CDR1 and CDR2: SGHRS and YFSETQ. Trimming cost V 7 bases and J 0 bases, with 8 bases left between them. CDR3: CASEEGSGNTIYF. The CDR3 nucleotides are TGCGCCAGCGAGGAAGGCTCTGGAAACACCATATATTTT.

This chain joins TRBV27 and TRBJ1-1; TRBD1 is a possible D gene (5 bases). Germline assignment: CDR1 MNHEY and CDR2 SMNVEV (reference sequence). The germline V and J ends were trimmed by 6 bases and 2 bases, with 13 bases remaining between them. The CDR3 loop spans 14 amino acids. CDR3 DNA: TGTGCCAGCAGCCCCCGGACATCTAACACTGAAGCTTTCTTT. Its translation: CASSPRTSNTEAFF.

The rearrangement joins TRBV6-5 to TRBJ1-1; 9 bases match TRBD1. The ends lost 2 bases at V and 9 bases at J; junction bases unmatched: 10. The germline V gene has CDR1 MNHEY and CDR2 SVGAGI. This CDR3 spans 15 amino acids. DNA of the CDR3: TGTGCCAGCAGTTACACGACAGGGGGGCCTTTTCAAGCTTTCTTT. Amino acids: CASSYTTGGPFQAFF.

This clone occurred once. V and J are TRBV5-1 and TRBJ2-5; tentatively, D is TRBD2 (5 bases). Trimming pared 0 bases from V and 2 bases from J, leaving 14 bases between. Germline assignment: CDR1 SGHRS and CDR2 YFSETQ. This CDR3 comprises 16 residues. The CDR3 nucleotides read TGCGCCAGCAGCTTGGGGGCTCTCCGGGGACAAGAGACCCAGTACTTC. It yields the protein CASSLGALRGQETQYF.

This clone was observed a single time. The V call is TRBV7-2, the J call TRBJ2-4; D is unclear. Germline values: CDR1 SGHTA, CDR2 FQGNSA. Trimming stripped 5 bases from V and 1 base from J, with 21 bases between. This CDR3 region has 18 residues. CDR3 sequence: CASSPRTAGGWAKNIQYF. The CDR3 DNA sequence: TGTGCCAGCAGCCCACGCACTGCCGGCGGTTGGGCCAAAAACATTCAGTACTTC.

This clone was detected a few times. The chain couples TRBV30 to TRBJ1-2, with D hard to call. The V gene's germline CDR1 is GTSNPN and CDR2 SVGIG (reference sequence). This CDR3 contains 13 residues. V shed 0 bases and J shed 5 bases, with 10 bases lying between them. CDR3 in DNA: TGTGCCTGGAGTGTAACAGCCCCTTATGGCTACACCTTC. Translated, it gives CAWSVTAPYGYTF.

The V call is TRBV7-2, the J call TRBJ1-4, with D uncertain. V lost 1 base, J lost 5 bases, and 11 bases lay in between. This CDR3 spans 15 amino acids. Germline lookup yields CDR1 SGHTA and CDR2 FQGNSA. As DNA, the CDR3 is TGTGCCAGCAGCTTAGGGTCTGTCATAAATGAAAAACTGTTTTTT. Its translation: CASSLGSVINEKLFF.

This clone was recorded a few times. V and J are TRBV4-1 and TRBJ1-1; weak D call: TRBD1 (5 bases). The CDR3 consists of 16 residues. The germline gives CDR1 MGHRA, CDR2 YSYEKL. Deletions cut 4 bases from V and 4 bases from J, with 19 bases between. CDR3 sequence: CASSPQDLTAFTEAFF. The CDR3 DNA sequence: TGCGCCAGCAGCCCCCAGGATTTGACAGCCTTCACTGAAGCTTTCTTT.

V is TRBV5-1 and J is TRBJ2-5; 11 bases map to TRBD2. With V trimmed by 4 bases and J by 4 bases, 9 bases remained unmatched. Germline-derived CDR1 and CDR2 are SGHRS and YFSETQ. The CDR3 extends over 16 amino acids. The CDR3 DNA follows: TGCGCCAGCAGCCTGGGACTAGCGGCGGTGGGAGAGACCCAGTACTTC. Amino acids: CASSLGLAAVGETQYF. Using reference TRBV5-1 and TRBJ2-5 for the parts outside the CDR3, the full variable domain is KAGVTQTPRYLIKTRGQQVTLSCSPISGHRSVSWYQQTPGQGLQFLFEYFSETQRNKGNFPGRFSGRQFSNSRSEMNVSTLELGDSALYLCASSLGLAAVGETQYFGPGTRLLVL.

The V and J genes are TRBV7-3 and TRBJ2-3, with D hard to call. V was cut by 1 base and J by 2 bases, with 7 bases left in between. The germline V gene has CDR1 SGHTA and CDR2 FQGTGA. The CDR3 runs to 14 residues. The CDR3 DNA sequence: TGTGCCAGCAGCTTAAATGCTAACACAGATACGCAGTATTTT. Translation gives CASSLNANTDTQYF.

The chain carries TRBV28 and TRBJ2-4; D gene unclear. The CDR3 is 13 residues long. CDR1 and CDR2 from the germline V gene are MDHEN and SYDVKM. V was trimmed by 8 bases and J by 3 bases, leaving 11 bases between them. CDR3 amino acids: CASCEVGKNIQYF. As DNA, the CDR3 is TGTGCCAGCTGCGAGGTGGGCAAAAACATTCAGTACTTC.

This sequence joins TRBV30 and TRBJ2-3, with 9 bases lining up with TRBD2. The CDR3 is 17 amino acids. Germline CDR1 and CDR2: GTSNPN and SVGIG (reference sequence). With 0 bases clipped from V and 0 bases from J, the junction kept 7 bases outside the gene matches. The CDR3 region has the DNA TGTGCCTGGAGTGTACGTGGACTAGCGTTTAGCACAGATACGCAGTATTTT. Translated, it gives CAWSVRGLAFSTDTQYF.

The chain is built from TRBV10-3 and TRBJ2-2; 16 nucleotides match TRBD2. V dropped 6 bases and J dropped 6; count of bases not matched to a gene: 19. The CDR3 is made up of 21 amino acids. Germline V gives CDR1 ENHRY, CDR2 SYGVKD. The CDR3 coding sequence is TGTGCCATCAGCCCGGGACTAGCGGGGGGGCGGTCTTCGTTGGTTCCCGGGGAGCTGTTTTTT. Translated: CAISPGLAGGRSSLVPGELFF.

This clone was seen just once. The CDR3 reads CASSATGVGNTIYF. The CDR3 DNA reads TGTGCCAGCAGCGCCACAGGGGTGGGAAACACCATATATTTT. The rearrangement links TRBV2 to TRBJ1-3; 7 bases map to TRBD1. The CDR3 extends over 14 amino acids. The germline V gene has CDR1 SNHLY and CDR2 FYNNEI. With V trimmed by 6 bases and J by 4 bases, 6 bases remained unmatched.

The chain joins TRBV24-1 to TRBJ2-3; D may be TRBD1 (5 bases). The CDR3 has 16 residues. Trimming removed 3 bases from V and 2 bases from J, with 14 bases in between. Germline CDR1 and CDR2: KGHDR and SFDVKD. The CDR3 sequence is CATSDSRVRATDTQYF. CDR3 in DNA: TGTGCCACCAGTGATAGCAGGGTTAGGGCCACAGATACGCAGTATTTT.

The V and J genes are TRBV28 and TRBJ2-1; no clear D gene. Trimming took off 7 bases at V and 9 bases at J, with 13 bases between the two ends. The CDR3 totals 12 residues. Germline-derived CDR1 and CDR2 are MDHEN and SYDVKM. The CDR3 DNA sequence: TGTGCCAGCACTAAGACCCTGGGTGAGCAGTTCTTC. Protein sequence: CASTKTLGEQFF.

V is TRBV7-2 and J is TRBJ2-3; no reliable D call. This CDR3 has 13 residues. The ends were cut back, 0 bases at V and 5 bases at J, with 6 bases in the middle. In germline, CDR1 is SGHTA, CDR2 FQGNSA. CDR3 amino acids: CASSLAHGDTQYF. The CDR3 DNA sequence: TGTGCCAGCAGCTTAGCGCATGGAGATACGCAGTATTTT. Complete variable domain (other parts from reference TRBV7-2 and TRBJ2-3): GAGVSQSPSNKVTEKGKDVELRCDPISGHTALYWYRQSLGQGLEFLIYFQGNSAPDKSGLPSDRFSAERTGGSVSTLTIQRTQQEDSAVYLCASSLAHGDTQYFGPGTRLTVL.

This chain links TRBV30 with TRBJ2-2; no firm D call. This CDR3 contains 16 residues. Germline CDR1 and CDR2: GTSNPN and SVGIG (reference sequence). Trimming removed 2 bases at V and 0 bases at J, with 13 bases between. CDR3 nucleotides: TGTGCCTGGAGTAGGGCGCCGCGGACGAACACCGGGGAGCTGTTTTTT. Its translation: CAWSRAPRTNTGELFF.

The chain has TRBV19 and TRBJ2-2, with D hard to call. Germline V gene sequence: CDR1 LNHDA, CDR2 SQIVND (reference sequence). The CDR3 extends over 15 amino acids. Trimming pared 0 bases from V and 3 bases from J, leaving 8 bases between. Here the CDR3 DNA reads TGTGCCAGTAGTATAGAACCATCCTACACCGGGGAGCTGTTTTTT. Amino acid sequence: CASSIEPSYTGELFF.